What follows describes a single T cell receptor (beta chain). This table comes from immunoSEQ multiplex PCR, and its TCRdb copy is limited to in-frame clones, with some not included. The repertoire includes approximately 97,000 clones, about nine tenths of them detected once, and roughly 0.79% sits in the top ten. Germline V lookup: CDR1 SGHTA, CDR2 FQGNSA. The V end was cut by 5 bases, the J end by 1 base, with 8 bases between. This CDR3 spans 13 amino acids. This entry belongs to a study of T cell changes during pregnancy in multiple sclerosis. The sequence was obtained from a female donor in good health, enrolled as a control in a pregnancy study. Source: peripheral blood, taken in the second trimester of pregnancy. V and J are TRBV7-2 and TRBJ2-5; D gene ambiguous. The CDR3 region is CASSPSRQETQYF. CDR3 in DNA: TGTGCCAGCAGCCCCTCCCGCCAAGAGACCCAGTACTTC.